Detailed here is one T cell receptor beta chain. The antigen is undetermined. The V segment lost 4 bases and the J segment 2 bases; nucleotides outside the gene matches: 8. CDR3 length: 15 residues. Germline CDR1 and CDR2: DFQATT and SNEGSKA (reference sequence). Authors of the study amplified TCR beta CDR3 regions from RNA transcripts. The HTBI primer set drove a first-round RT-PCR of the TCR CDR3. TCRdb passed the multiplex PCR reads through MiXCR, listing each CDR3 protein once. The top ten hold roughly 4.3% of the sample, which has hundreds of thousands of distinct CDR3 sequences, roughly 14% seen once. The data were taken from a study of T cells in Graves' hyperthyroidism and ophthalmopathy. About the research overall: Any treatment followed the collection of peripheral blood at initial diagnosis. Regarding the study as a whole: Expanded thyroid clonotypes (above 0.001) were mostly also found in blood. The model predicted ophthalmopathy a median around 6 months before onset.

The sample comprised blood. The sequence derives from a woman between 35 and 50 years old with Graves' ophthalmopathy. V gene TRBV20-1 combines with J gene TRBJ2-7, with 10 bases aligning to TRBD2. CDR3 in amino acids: CSANPLTSGTYEQYF. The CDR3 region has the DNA TGCAGTGCTAATCCGCTTACTAGCGGGACCTACGAGCAGTACTTC.